The rows below give T cell receptor beta chains drawn from one sample of a study of identical twins. TCRdb passed the 5' RACE reads through MiXCR, listing each CDR3 protein once. The table has over 200,000 distinct CDR3 sequences, less than 9.5% seen once; the top ten hold about 5.5%. The sequencing sample was made of memory (CD45RO+) T cells sorted from blood. These receptor sequences come from a woman younger than 35 in good health. CDR3s include the opening cysteine and the closing phenylalanine or tryptophan. Each record gives: D gene, clone size, V gene, J gene, CDR3 DNA, CDR3 protein. D genes are given only for firm matches. The size of a clone is reported for some rows only, either as once, few or many, or as a class for expanded clones.

D: NA; size: many; V: TRBV9; J: TRBJ2-7; DNA: TGTGCCAGCAGCCCAGGGGAGGGGGCCTACGAGCAGTACTTC; CDR3: CASSPGEGAYEQYF
D: NA; size: few; V: TRBV7-3; J: TRBJ2-1; DNA: TGTGCCAGCAGCTGGGGACCTGCCAATGAGCAGTTCTTC; CDR3: CASSWGPANEQFF
D: NA; size: NA; V: TRBV5-1; J: TRBJ1-2; DNA: TGCGCCAGCAGCGTCCTCCCGGGGCAGAGAAATGGCTACACCTTC; CDR3: CASSVLPGQRNGYTF
D: TRBD2; size: few; V: TRBV3-1; J: TRBJ2-2; DNA: TGTGCCAGCAGACGACTAGCGGGGGGTCAGAACACCGGGGAGCTGTTTTTT; CDR3: CASRRLAGGQNTGELFF
D: TRBD2; size: NA; V: TRBV6-5; J: TRBJ2-7; DNA: TGTGCCAGCAGTTACTACGGGACTAGCGGGAGGGCCGAGCAGTACTTC; CDR3: CASSYYGTSGRAEQYF
D: NA; size: NA; V: TRBV12-3/TRBV12-4; J: TRBJ2-5; DNA: TGTGCCAGCAGCGACAGGCTTTCGACCCAGTACTTC; CDR3: CASSDRLSTQYF
D: NA; size: few; V: TRBV24-1; J: TRBJ2-1; DNA: TGTGCCACCAGTGATTTTGAATACAATGAGCAGTTCTTC; CDR3: CATSDFEYNEQFF
D: NA; size: NA; V: TRBV12-3/TRBV12-4; J: TRBJ2-7; DNA: TGTGCCAGCAGTTTATCGGCAGGGGCGTACGAGCAGTACTTC; CDR3: CASSLSAGAYEQYF
D: NA; size: few; V: TRBV7-8; J: TRBJ2-1; DNA: TGTGCCAGCAGCCATAGGCTAGGTGAGCAGTTCTTC; CDR3: CASSHRLGEQFF
D: NA; size: few; V: TRBV9; J: TRBJ1-1; DNA: TGTGCCAGCAGCGTAGCGGGAACAGATGAAGCTTTCTTT; CDR3: CASSVAGTDEAFF
D: NA; size: NA; V: TRBV6-1; J: TRBJ1-1; DNA: TGTGCCAGCAGTCCCCACAGGCAGGGAGGTACTGAAGCTTTCTTT; CDR3: CASSPHRQGGTEAFF
D: NA; size: few; V: TRBV3-1; J: TRBJ2-1; DNA: TGTGCCAGCAGCCCCCGGGGGAGGAACTACAATGAGCAGTTCTTC; CDR3: CASSPRGRNYNEQFF
D: TRBD1; size: few; V: TRBV5-1; J: TRBJ1-2; DNA: TGCGCCAGCAGTTCAACGACAGGGAACTATGGCTACACCTTC; CDR3: CASSSTTGNYGYTF
D: NA; size: few; V: TRBV4-2; J: TRBJ1-5; DNA: TGTGCCAGCAGCCCAAACGCAGGGGACGGCAATCAGCCCCAGCATTTT; CDR3: CASSPNAGDGNQPQHF
D: NA; size: few; V: TRBV5-6; J: TRBJ2-7; DNA: TGTGCCAGCAGCGGCCCCTCCGTGAGGAGCTCCTACGAGCAGTACTTC; CDR3: CASSGPSVRSSYEQYF
D: NA; size: NA; V: TRBV5-1; J: TRBJ2-5; DNA: TGCGCCAGCAGCTTCTCCGGGCAGGGAGGAGAGACCCAGTACTTC; CDR3: CASSFSGQGGETQYF
D: TRBD1; size: few; V: TRBV3-1; J: TRBJ1-2; DNA: TGTGCCAGCAGCCGGAGACAGGGGGCCTACACCTTC; CDR3: CASSRRQGAYTF
D: NA; size: NA; V: TRBV7-9; J: TRBJ2-5; DNA: TGTGCCAGCAGCCCGTCGGCGGGATTGGAGACCCAGTACTTC; CDR3: CASSPSAGLETQYF
D: NA; size: NA; V: TRBV12-3/TRBV12-4; J: TRBJ2-7; DNA: TGTGCCAGCAGGACCCCAGGGTTTCAGCCCTACGAGCAGTACTTC; CDR3: CASRTPGFQPYEQYF
D: TRBD1; size: few; V: TRBV10-2; J: TRBJ2-1; DNA: TGCGCCAGCAGGGGTGACAGGGGGCCTTACAATGAGCAGTTCTTC; CDR3: CASRGDRGPYNEQFF
D: TRBD2; size: many; V: TRBV10-3; J: TRBJ2-1; DNA: TGTGCCATCAGGTCCTCGGGGGGGCCTGGCAATGAGCAGTTCTTC; CDR3: CAIRSSGGPGNEQFF
D: TRBD1; size: NA; V: TRBV12-3/TRBV12-4; J: TRBJ1-5; DNA: TGTGCCAGCAGACGCTGGACAGGGGGTTATAGCAATCAGCCCCAGCATTTT; CDR3: CASRRWTGGYSNQPQHF
D: NA; size: NA; V: TRBV3-1; J: TRBJ2-2; DNA: TGTGCCAGCAGCCAAGCGGCCCCCCCCGGGGAGCTGTTTTTT; CDR3: CASSQAAPPGELFF
D: NA; size: many; V: TRBV23-1; J: TRBJ2-1; DNA: TGCGCCAGCAGTCTGGCAGAGCAGTTCTTC; CDR3: CASSLAEQFF
D: NA; size: few; V: TRBV5-6; J: TRBJ2-5; DNA: TGTGCCAGCAGCTTGGCAAGGAACCAAGAGACCCAGTACTTC; CDR3: CASSLARNQETQYF
D: NA; size: NA; V: TRBV7-9; J: TRBJ1-1; DNA: TGTGCCAGCAGCCTAGGACGGAGGATCGTGAACACTGAAGCTTTCTTT; CDR3: CASSLGRRIVNTEAFF
D: TRBD1; size: NA; V: TRBV12-3/TRBV12-4; J: TRBJ2-1; DNA: TGTGCCAGCAGTTCGGGCCTCTCAGGGGGTGAGCAGTTCTTC; CDR3: CASSSGLSGGEQFF
D: NA; size: few; V: TRBV7-9; J: TRBJ2-2; DNA: TGTGCCAGCAGCTACTCAAACGGGGGGCCCACCGGGGAGCTGTTTTTT; CDR3: CASSYSNGGPTGELFF
D: NA; size: few; V: TRBV7-6; J: TRBJ2-2; DNA: TGTGCCAGCAGCTTCCTGACGGGAAACGGGGAGCTGTTTTTT; CDR3: CASSFLTGNGELFF
D: NA; size: few; V: TRBV20-1; J: TRBJ1-4; DNA: TGCAGTGCTAGAGATACATCCTCCCATGAAAAACTGTTTTTT; CDR3: CSARDTSSHEKLFF
D: TRBD1; size: NA; V: TRBV20-1; J: TRBJ1-6; DNA: TGCAGTGCGAGACAGGGGAAATTGACCCTCCACTTT; CDR3: CSARQGKLTLHF
D: TRBD2; size: many; V: TRBV12-3/TRBV12-4; J: TRBJ2-1; DNA: TGTGCCAGCAGTAGATCTAGCGGGGGTCCTTACAATGAGCAGTTCTTC; CDR3: CASSRSSGGPYNEQFF
D: NA; size: many; V: TRBV7-6; J: TRBJ2-5; DNA: TGTGCCAGCGGGGACCGAGAGACCCAGTACTTC; CDR3: CASGDRETQYF
D: NA; size: few; V: TRBV16; J: TRBJ1-1; DNA: TGTGCCAGCAGCCAATCTAAGTCGGGGCGAGGAGCTTTCTTT; CDR3: CASSQSKSGRGAFF
D: NA; size: NA; V: TRBV5-6; J: TRBJ1-5; DNA: TGTGCCAGCAGCTTGGGTCGGGGACGTCAGCCCCAGCATTTT; CDR3: CASSLGRGRQPQHF